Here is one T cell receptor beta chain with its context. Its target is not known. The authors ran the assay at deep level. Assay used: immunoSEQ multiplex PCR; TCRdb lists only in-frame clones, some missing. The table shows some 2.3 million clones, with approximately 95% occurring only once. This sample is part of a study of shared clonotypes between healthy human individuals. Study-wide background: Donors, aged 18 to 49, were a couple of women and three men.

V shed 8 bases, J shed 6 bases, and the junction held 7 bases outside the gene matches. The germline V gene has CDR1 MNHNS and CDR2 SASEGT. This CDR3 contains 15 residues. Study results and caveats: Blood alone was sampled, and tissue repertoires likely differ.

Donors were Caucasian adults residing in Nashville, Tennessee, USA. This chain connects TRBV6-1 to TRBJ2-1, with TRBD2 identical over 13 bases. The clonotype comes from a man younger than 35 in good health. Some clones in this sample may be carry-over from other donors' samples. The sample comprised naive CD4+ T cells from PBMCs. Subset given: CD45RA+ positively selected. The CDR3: CASGGLAGALNEQFF. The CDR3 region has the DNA TGTGCCAGCGGAGGACTAGCGGGGGCCCTCAATGAGCAGTTCTTC.